Sequencing of this T cell receptor (beta chain) was carried out in a study of OX40 agonist ivuxolimab in advanced cancers. Across the study: Earlier anti-PD-1, anti-PD-L1 or anti-CTLA-4 therapy was permitted; roughly 40% had received some.

This CDR3 comprises 16 residues. Deletions cut 5 bases from V and 6 bases from J, with 20 bases between. Germline loops: CDR1 SGHTA, CDR2 FQGTGA. Assay: immunoSEQ multiplex PCR; the TCRdb copy retains only in-frame clones and omits some. The table records about 88,000 clones, more than 80% of them present only once. The chain combines TRBV7-3 with TRBJ2-1; D is uncertain. The sequencing here drew on CD4+ or CD8+ T cells sorted from blood, taken in a trial of the OX40 agonist ivuxolimab. This sequence originates from an adult with an advanced solid tumor such as melanoma, head and neck, liver or kidney cancer. In DNA form, the CDR3 reads TGTGCCAGCAGCCCCGATCCTCCCGGTCTAGGCAATGAGCAGTTCTTC. Translated: CASSPDPPGLGNEQFF.